A single sample is the source of the 6 T cell receptor beta chains below, sequenced in a study of Graves' ophthalmopathy and Graves' hyperthyroidism. Amplified TCR beta CDR3 regions were obtained using RNA transcripts as template. Second-round multiplex PCR came after a first-round RT-PCR that employed HTBI primers. MiXCR, run by TCRdb on the multiplex PCR reads, gives a single entry per CDR3 protein. The table lists 600,000 to 700,000 distinct CDR3 sequences, 35% to 50% of them singletons. Material: peripheral blood. Source of these receptors: an adult man with Graves' ophthalmopathy.

The chain uses TRBV27 and TRBJ1-1; maybe TRBD1 (6 bases). The CDR3 is 15 residues long. CDR1 and CDR2 from the germline V gene are MNHEY and SMNVEV (reference sequence). Trimming stripped 5 bases from V and 3 bases from J, with 16 bases between. CDR3 residues: CASSPRGTSYTEAFF. The CDR3 nucleotides are TGTGCCAGCAGTCCCAGGGGCACATCTTACACTGAAGCTTTCTTT.

On this clonotype: This may be a read error, as it is one base from a much larger clone. The V gene is TRBV10-3, the J gene TRBJ2-2, with 9 bases identical to TRBD1. CDR1 ENHRY and CDR2 SYGVKD come from the germline V gene. V lost 5 bases, J lost 5 bases, and 3 bases stayed unmatched. The CDR3 totals 14 residues. CDR3 residues: CAISPGQGTGELFF. CDR3 nucleotides: TGTGCCATCAGTCCGGGACAGGGTACCGGGGAGCTGTTTTTT.

There are many counts of this clonotype. This chain connects TRBV2 to TRBJ1-2; D is possibly TRBD1 (5 bases). The germline CDR1 and CDR2 sequences are SNHLY and FYNNEI. The CDR3 covers 12 residues. Trimming took off 3 bases at V and 7 bases at J, with 9 bases between the two ends. CDR3 in amino acids: CASSDGRGGYTF. CDR3 in DNA: TGTGCCAGCAGTGATGGGAGGGGTGGCTACACCTTC.

There are a few counts of this clonotype. The chain is built from TRBV25-1 and TRBJ2-5, with 8 bases lining up with TRBD2. Trimming took 7 bases from V and 1 from J; bases not matched to a gene: 5. The germline gives CDR1 MGHDK, CDR2 SYGVNS. The CDR3 has 14 amino acids. CDR3 region: CASTGGGTQETQYF. The CDR3 nucleotides read TGTGCCAGCACGGGCGGGGGGACCCAAGAGACCCAGTACTTC.

This clonotype occurred many times. The chain combines TRBV19 with TRBJ1-5, with D maybe TRBD1 (5 bases). Germline V lookup: CDR1 LNHDA, CDR2 SQIVND (reference sequence). The CDR3 has 17 amino acids. V was cut by 5 bases and J by 0 bases, with 17 bases left in between. CDR3 sequence: CASSPYGGLYSNQPQHF. The CDR3 DNA reads as TGTGCCAGTAGTCCATATGGGGGACTGTATAGCAATCAGCCCCAGCATTTT.

This clonotype came up many times. This chain joins TRBV29-1 and TRBJ2-7; possibly TRBD2 for D (6 bases). Deletions cut 7 bases from V and 9 bases from J, with 19 bases between. The CDR3 sequence is 12 residues long. CDR1 is SQVTM and CDR2 is ANQGSEA in the germline V gene. The CDR3 region is CSAQISGTWQYF. In DNA, the CDR3 is TGCAGCGCTCAAATATCAGGGACTTGGCAGTACTTC.